The rows below give T cell receptor beta chains drawn from one sample of a study of response to subunit inactivated influenza vaccine. TCRdb recomputed calls from the RT-PCR reads with MiXCR, one row per CDR3 protein. The table lists 250,000 to 350,000 distinct CDR3 sequences, about 20% of them singletons. The source material was PBMCs from blood, sampled about 20 months after vaccination. The receptor set was obtained from a man aged 45 to 75 who received an inactivated influenza vaccine. Each CDR3 is given with its conserved first and last residue. The D gene is left open where the match is weak. Clone size is given for some rows only: seen once, a few or many times, or a class if the clone is expanded.

v_gene,j_gene,d_gene,abundance,CDR3aa,CDR3nt
TRBV5-1,TRBJ1-2,NA,many,CASSGSGGYTF,TGCGCCAGCAGCGGATCAGGGGGCTACACCTTC
TRBV9,TRBJ1-1,NA,many,CASSVEVLNTEAFF,TGTGCCAGCAGCGTAGAAGTCTTGAACACTGAAGCTTTCTTT
TRBV7-6,TRBJ2-1,TRBD1,NA,CASSNDRGRQFF,TGTGCCAGCAGCAATGACAGGGGGCGGCAGTTCTTC
TRBV5-6,TRBJ1-2,NA,many,CASSLGGPNYGYTF,TGTGCCAGCAGCTTGGGGGGCCCCAACTATGGCTACACCTTC
TRBV5-1,TRBJ2-7,TRBD2,NA,CASSWGLADTYEQYF,TGCGCCAGCAGCTGGGGACTAGCGGACACCTACGAGCAGTACTTC
TRBV6-2/TRBV6-3,TRBJ1-5,NA,few,CASSWDRGNQPQHF,TGTGCCAGCAGTTGGGATCGCGGCAATCAGCCCCAGCATTTT
TRBV20-1,TRBJ2-3,TRBD2,NA,CSAILAGGTADTQYF,TGCAGTGCGATTCTAGCGGGAGGGACCGCAGATACGCAGTACTTT
TRBV4-2,TRBJ1-2,NA,few,CASSGVSGYTF,TGTGCCAGCAGCGGTGTATCTGGCTACACCTTC
TRBV7-2,TRBJ2-2,NA,NA,CASSLQLDEAGELFF,TGTGCCAGCAGCTTACAACTAGACGAGGCCGGGGAGCTGTTTTTT
TRBV5-5,TRBJ1-1,TRBD1,few,CASSLGSGGATEAFF,TGTGCCAGCAGCTTGGGCTCAGGGGGCGCGACTGAAGCTTTCTTT
TRBV20-1,TRBJ2-5,NA,NA,CSARRSQETQYF,TGCAGTGCTAGGCGCAGTCAAGAGACCCAGTACTTC
TRBV12-3/TRBV12-4,TRBJ2-1,TRBD2,NA,CASSLLETSGHNEQFF,TGTGCCAGCAGTTTACTCGAGACTAGCGGACACAATGAGCAGTTCTTC
TRBV24-1,TRBJ2-5,NA,NA,CATSDGGMIQETQYF,TGTGCCACCAGTGATGGGGGCATGATCCAAGAGACCCAGTACTTC
TRBV6-5,TRBJ1-2,NA,NA,CASSYRGLSGHYGYTF,TGTGCCAGCAGTTACAGGGGACTCTCCGGACACTATGGCTACACCTTC
TRBV4-1,TRBJ1-6,NA,many,CASSQDSPGHQTGKHHNSPLHF,TGCGCCAGCAGCCAAGATTCACCCGGCCACCAAACAGGAAAACATCATAATTCACCCCTCCACTTT
TRBV19,TRBJ1-4,TRBD1,NA,CASLDRIEEKLFF,TGTGCCAGCTTGGACAGGATTGAAGAAAAACTGTTTTTT
TRBV27,TRBJ1-1,NA,few,CASSFAGVGAEAFF,TGTGCCAGCAGTTTCGCCGGGGTCGGGGCGGAAGCTTTCTTT
TRBV20-1,TRBJ2-1,NA,once,CSPGTNNEQFF,TGCAGTCCCGGGACAAACAATGAGCAGTTCTTC
TRBV7-9,TRBJ1-1,NA,few,CASSLVGHPRPGAFF,TGTGCCAGCAGCTTAGTAGGGCACCCGCGGCCCGGAGCTTTCTTT
TRBV6-2/TRBV6-3,TRBJ2-6,NA,NA,CAAVSSGANVLTF,TGTGCCGCAGTGAGCTCTGGGGCCAACGTCCTGACTTTC
TRBV29-1,TRBJ1-2,TRBD1,few,CSVTTGGASTF,TGCAGCGTCACGACAGGGGGGGCTTCCACCTTC
TRBV12-3/TRBV12-4,TRBJ1-5,NA,NA,CASSLEGRDQPQHF,TGTGCCAGCAGTTTAGAGGGCAGGGACCAGCCCCAGCATTTT
TRBV27,TRBJ1-2,TRBD1,few,CASSPITTGGAFGFGYTF,TGTGCCAGCAGTCCCATTACCACAGGGGGCGCATTTGGCTTTGGCTACACCTTC
TRBV3-1,TRBJ1-1,NA,few,CASSQDLWGAGAFF,TGTGCCAGCAGCCAAGATCTATGGGGGGCAGGGGCTTTCTTT
TRBV10-3,TRBJ2-6,NA,NA,CAISDSDTGSGANVLTF,TGTGCCATCAGTGATAGTGACACCGGCTCTGGGGCCAACGTCCTGACTTTC
TRBV12-3/TRBV12-4,TRBJ2-3,TRBD2,NA,CASSSPGLETDTQYF,TGTGCCAGCAGTTCCCCGGGACTAGAAACAGATACGCAGTATTTT
TRBV11-2,TRBJ1-1,NA,NA,CASSFLSYGGMNTEAFF,TGTGCCAGCAGCTTTCTAAGTTACGGGGGAATGAACACTGAAGCTTTCTTT
TRBV20-1,TRBJ1-6,NA,few,CSASYRDNSPLHF,TGCAGTGCTAGTTACAGGGACAATTCACCCCTCCACTTT
TRBV10-3,TRBJ1-2,NA,few,CAISDLPRGSDYTF,TGTGCCATCAGTGACCTTCCAAGGGGATCGGACTACACCTTC
TRBV7-9,TRBJ2-1,NA,few,CASSLAGTGPGYEQFF,TGTGCCAGCAGCTTAGCTGGGACGGGCCCCGGGTATGAGCAGTTCTTC
TRBV3-1,TRBJ2-1,NA,NA,CASSRTGGYSSYNEQFF,TGTGCCAGCAGCCGTACCGGCGGGTATAGCTCCTACAATGAGCAGTTCTTC
TRBV5-4,TRBJ1-4,NA,NA,CASSTDSSTNEKLFF,TGTGCCAGCAGCACGGACAGTTCAACTAATGAAAAACTGTTTTTT
TRBV12-3/TRBV12-4,TRBJ2-4,NA,NA,CASTPDSPRNIQYF,TGTGCCAGCACCCCCGACTCCCCAAGAAACATTCAGTACTTC
TRBV27,TRBJ1-1,TRBD1,NA,CASSLRTGQVSTEAFF,TGTGCCAGCAGTTTGAGAACCGGACAGGTATCCACTGAAGCTTTCTTT
TRBV9,TRBJ1-6,NA,many,CASSVAGSDSPLHF,TGTGCCAGCAGCGTAGCTGGGTCCGACTCACCCCTCCACTTT
TRBV20-1,TRBJ2-3,NA,NA,CSAGRGIDTQYF,TGCAGTGCTGGGAGGGGGATAGATACGCAGTATTTT
TRBV10-1,TRBJ2-5,TRBD2,NA,CASSEELARETQYF,TGCGCCAGCAGTGAGGAACTAGCGAGAGAGACCCAGTACTTC
TRBV6-2/TRBV6-3,TRBJ1-4,NA,few,CASRRTEAEKLFF,TGTGCCAGCAGGAGGACCGAGGCGGAAAAACTGTTTTTT
TRBV9,TRBJ1-2,TRBD1,few,CASSVRTGGPYGYTF,TGTGCCAGCAGCGTTCGGACAGGGGGCCCCTATGGCTACACCTTC
TRBV9,TRBJ1-2,NA,few,CASSVGEGVRQGYTF,TGTGCCAGCAGCGTAGGAGAGGGGGTTAGGCAGGGCTACACCTTC
TRBV5-1,TRBJ2-5,NA,few,CASSVTVQETQYF,TGCGCCAGCAGCGTCACAGTTCAAGAGACCCAGTACTTC
TRBV23-1,TRBJ2-7,NA,few,CASSQSLQGPPKEQYF,TGCGCCAGCAGTCAATCCCTTCAAGGCCCTCCGAAGGAGCAGTACTTC
TRBV7-8,TRBJ1-1,TRBD1,few,CASSLGQGMDIEAFF,TGTGCCAGCAGCTTAGGACAGGGGATGGATATTGAAGCTTTCTTT
TRBV7-3,TRBJ2-1,NA,NA,CASSLYREGAYNEQFF,TGTGCCAGCAGCTTATATCGGGAAGGGGCCTACAATGAGCAGTTCTTC
TRBV4-1,TRBJ1-2,NA,NA,CASSRGDTDYGYTF,TGCGCCAGCAGCCGGGGGGACACTGACTATGGCTACACCTTC
TRBV3-1,TRBJ2-5,TRBD2,NA,CASSQASGAQETQYF,TGTGCCAGCAGCCAAGCTAGCGGGGCCCAAGAGACCCAGTACTTC
TRBV7-9,TRBJ1-2,NA,NA,CASSLSGSKSYTF,TGTGCCAGCAGCTTATCTGGAAGCAAAAGCTACACCTTC
TRBV6-2/TRBV6-3,TRBJ2-7,TRBD2,NA,CASSYSTAGGPYEQYF,TGTGCCAGCAGTTACTCGACCGCGGGGGGACCTTACGAGCAGTACTTC
TRBV18,TRBJ1-5,TRBD1,NA,CASSAQGQDQPQHF,TGTGCCAGCTCAGCACAGGGGCAGGATCAGCCCCAGCATTTT
TRBV20-1,TRBJ1-4,NA,many,CSASLDGEKLFF,TGCAGTGCTAGTCTGGACGGCGAAAAACTGTTTTTT
TRBV5-1,TRBJ1-1,TRBD1,few,CASSLTGGMNTEAFF,TGCGCCAGCAGCCTGACAGGGGGGATGAACACTGAAGCTTTCTTT
TRBV6-1,TRBJ1-3,NA,many,CASRPGFSSGNTIYF,TGTGCCAGCAGACCAGGGTTTAGCTCTGGAAACACCATATATTTT
TRBV12-3/TRBV12-4,TRBJ1-5,NA,few,CASSFMGFNQPQHF,TGTGCCAGCAGTTTCATGGGATTCAATCAGCCCCAGCATTTT
TRBV3-1,TRBJ2-3,NA,few,CASSRRGTFITDTQYF,TGTGCCAGCAGCCGCAGGGGGACTTTCATAACAGATACGCAGTATTTT
TRBV6-5,TRBJ1-1,NA,many,CASSYGARPTEAFF,TGTGCCAGCAGTTACGGGGCCAGGCCCACTGAAGCTTTCTTT
TRBV6-2/TRBV6-3,TRBJ1-5,NA,few,CASQDLGGQPQHF,TGTGCCAGCCAGGACTTAGGCGGTCAGCCCCAGCATTTT
TRBV9,TRBJ1-1,TRBD1,NA,CASSAAGTDEAFF,TGTGCCAGCAGCGCAGCAGGGACAGACGAAGCTTTCTTT
TRBV5-1,TRBJ2-1,TRBD2,NA,CASSLTSGYNEQFF,TGCGCCAGCAGCTTGACTAGCGGGTATAACGAGCAGTTCTTC
TRBV6-5,TRBJ1-2,NA,few,CASSYNRVLGGYTF,TGTGCCAGCAGTTATAACAGGGTGCTGGGTGGCTACACCTTC
TRBV7-8,TRBJ2-1,NA,NA,CASTTGTRYNEQFF,TGTGCCAGCACCACCGGGACCAGGTATAATGAGCAGTTCTTC